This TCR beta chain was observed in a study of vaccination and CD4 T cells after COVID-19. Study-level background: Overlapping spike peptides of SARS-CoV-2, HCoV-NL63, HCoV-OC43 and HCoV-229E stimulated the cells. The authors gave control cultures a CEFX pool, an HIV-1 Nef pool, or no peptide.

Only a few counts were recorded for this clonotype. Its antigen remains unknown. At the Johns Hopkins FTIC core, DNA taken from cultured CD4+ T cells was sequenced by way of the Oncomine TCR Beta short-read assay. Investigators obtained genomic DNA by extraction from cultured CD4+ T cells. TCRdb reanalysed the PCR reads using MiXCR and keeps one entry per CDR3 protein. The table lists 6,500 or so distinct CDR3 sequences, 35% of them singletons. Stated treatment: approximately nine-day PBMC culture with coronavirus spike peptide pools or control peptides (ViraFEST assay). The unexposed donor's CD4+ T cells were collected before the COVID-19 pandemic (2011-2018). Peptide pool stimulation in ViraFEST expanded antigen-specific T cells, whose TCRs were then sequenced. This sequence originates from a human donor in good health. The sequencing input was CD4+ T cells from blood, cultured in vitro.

The chain's CDR3 is CSAGQVTDTQYF. CDR3 DNA sequence: TGCAGTGCTGGACAGGTCACAGATACGCAGTATTTT. This chain joins TRBV20-1 and TRBJ2-3; the match to TRBD1 covers 7 bases. The germline V gene encodes CDR1 DFQATT and CDR2 SNEGSKA (reference sequence). The CDR3 is 12 amino acids. V lost 5 bases and J lost 2; bases outside the gene matches: 1.